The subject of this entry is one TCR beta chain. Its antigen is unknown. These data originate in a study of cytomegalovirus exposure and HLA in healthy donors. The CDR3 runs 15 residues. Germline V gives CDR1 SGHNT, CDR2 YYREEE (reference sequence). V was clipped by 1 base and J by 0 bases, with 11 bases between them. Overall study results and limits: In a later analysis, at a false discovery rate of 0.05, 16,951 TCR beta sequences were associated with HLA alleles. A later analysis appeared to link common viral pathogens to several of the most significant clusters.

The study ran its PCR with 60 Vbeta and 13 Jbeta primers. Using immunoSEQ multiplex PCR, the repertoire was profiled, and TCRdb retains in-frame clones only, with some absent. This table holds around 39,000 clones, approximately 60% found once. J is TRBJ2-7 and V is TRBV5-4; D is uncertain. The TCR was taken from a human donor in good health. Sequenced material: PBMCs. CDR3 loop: CASSLRIRSSYEQYF. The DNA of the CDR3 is TGTGCCAGCAGCTTGAGAATCCGGAGCTCCTACGAGCAGTACTTC.